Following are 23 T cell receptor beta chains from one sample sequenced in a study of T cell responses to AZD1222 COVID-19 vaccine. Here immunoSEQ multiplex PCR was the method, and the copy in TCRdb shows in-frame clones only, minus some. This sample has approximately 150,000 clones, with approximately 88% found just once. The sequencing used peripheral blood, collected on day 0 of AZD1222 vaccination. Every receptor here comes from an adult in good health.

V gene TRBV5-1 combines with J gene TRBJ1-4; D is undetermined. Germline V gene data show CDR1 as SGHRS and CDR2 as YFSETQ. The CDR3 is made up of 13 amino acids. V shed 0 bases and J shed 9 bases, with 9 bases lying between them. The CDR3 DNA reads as TGCGCCAGCAGCTTGGCCACAGACCAAAAACTGTTTTTT. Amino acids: CASSLATDQKLFF.

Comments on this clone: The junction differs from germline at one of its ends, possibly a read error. For the CDR3, the DNA is TGTGCCAGCAGCCAACAACTAGCGGGACCCTCCTCCCACGAGCAGTACTTC. Translation: CASSQQLAGPSSHEQYF. The rearrangement uses TRBV3-1 (or the pseudogene TRBV3-2) and TRBJ2-7, with 10 positions matching TRBD2. CDR3 length: 17 residues. The germline V gene encodes CDR1 LGHDT and CDR2 YNNKEL (reference sequence).

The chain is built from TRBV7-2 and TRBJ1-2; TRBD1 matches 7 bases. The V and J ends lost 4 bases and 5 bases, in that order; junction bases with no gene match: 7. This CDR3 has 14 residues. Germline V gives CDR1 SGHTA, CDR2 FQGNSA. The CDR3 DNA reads TGTGCCAGCAGCTCCATCGGACAGGTATATGGCTACACCTTC. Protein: CASSSIGQVYGYTF.

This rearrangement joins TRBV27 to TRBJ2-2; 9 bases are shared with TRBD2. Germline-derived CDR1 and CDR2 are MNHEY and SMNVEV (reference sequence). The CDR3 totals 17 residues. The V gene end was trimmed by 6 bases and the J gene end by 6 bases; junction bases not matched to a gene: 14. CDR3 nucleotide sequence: TGTGCCAGCAGCCTTCGGATAGCGGGAGTATCACCCGGGGAGCTGTTTTTT. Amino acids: CASSLRIAGVSPGELFF.

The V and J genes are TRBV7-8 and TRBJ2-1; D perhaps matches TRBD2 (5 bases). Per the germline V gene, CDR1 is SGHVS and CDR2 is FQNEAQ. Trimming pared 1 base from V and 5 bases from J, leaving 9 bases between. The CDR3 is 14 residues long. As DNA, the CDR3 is TGTGCCAGCAGCTTAGACCCGGGGAACAATGAGCAGTTCTTC. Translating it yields CASSLDPGNNEQFF. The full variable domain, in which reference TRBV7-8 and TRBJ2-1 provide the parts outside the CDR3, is GAGVSQSPRYKVAKRGQDVALRCDPISGHVSLFWYQQALGQGPEFLTYFQNEAQLDKSGLPSDRFFAERPEGSVSTLKIQRTQQEDSAVYLCASSLDPGNNEQFFGPGTRLTVL.

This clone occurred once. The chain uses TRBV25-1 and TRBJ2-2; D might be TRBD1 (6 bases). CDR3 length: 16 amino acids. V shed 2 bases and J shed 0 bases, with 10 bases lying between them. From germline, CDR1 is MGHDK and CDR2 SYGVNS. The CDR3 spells CASSELDRSNTGELFF. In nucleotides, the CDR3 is TGTGCCAGCAGTGAACTTGACAGGTCGAACACCGGGGAGCTGTTTTTT.

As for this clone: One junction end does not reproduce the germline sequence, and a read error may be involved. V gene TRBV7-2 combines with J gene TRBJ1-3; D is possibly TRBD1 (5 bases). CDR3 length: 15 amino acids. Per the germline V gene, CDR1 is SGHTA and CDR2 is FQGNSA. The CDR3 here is CASSVASGSGNTIYF. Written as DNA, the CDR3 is TGTGCCAGCAGCGTAGCCTCAGGGTCTGGAAACACCATATATTTT.

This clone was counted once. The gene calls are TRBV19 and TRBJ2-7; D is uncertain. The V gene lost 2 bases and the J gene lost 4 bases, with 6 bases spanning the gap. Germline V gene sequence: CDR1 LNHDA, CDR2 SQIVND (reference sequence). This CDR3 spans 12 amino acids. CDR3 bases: TGTGCCAGTAGTATAATCGGTTACGAGCAGTACTTC. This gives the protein CASSIIGYEQYF.

CDR3 sequence reads: CASSLKRDGNQPQHF. The CDR3 bases are TGTGCCAGCAGCTTGAAAAGGGACGGCAATCAGCCCCAGCATTTT. The chain combines TRBV5-6 with TRBJ1-5; tentatively, D is TRBD1 (5 bases). Germline CDR1 and CDR2: SGHDT and YYEEEE. V lost 1 base and J 2 bases, leaving 10 bases between the germline ends. This CDR3 spans 15 amino acids.

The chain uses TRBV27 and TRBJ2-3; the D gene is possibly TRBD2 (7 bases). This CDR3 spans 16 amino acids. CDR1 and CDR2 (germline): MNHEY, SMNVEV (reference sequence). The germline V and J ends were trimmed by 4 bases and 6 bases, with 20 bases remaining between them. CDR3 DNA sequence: TGTGCCAGCAGTTCCCCAGCGGGACGAAGGGGGGATACGCAGTATTTT. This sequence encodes CASSSPAGRRGDTQYF.

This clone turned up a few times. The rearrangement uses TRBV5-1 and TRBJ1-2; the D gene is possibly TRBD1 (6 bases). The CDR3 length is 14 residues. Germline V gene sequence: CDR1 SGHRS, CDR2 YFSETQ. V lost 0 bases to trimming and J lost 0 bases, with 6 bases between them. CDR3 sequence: CASSLAGANYGYTF. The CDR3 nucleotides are TGCGCCAGCAGCTTGGCAGGGGCTAACTATGGCTACACCTTC.

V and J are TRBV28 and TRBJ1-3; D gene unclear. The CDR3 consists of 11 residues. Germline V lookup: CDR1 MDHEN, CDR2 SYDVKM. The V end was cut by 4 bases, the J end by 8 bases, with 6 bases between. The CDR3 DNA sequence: TGTGCCAGCAGTTCTAGGTACACCATATATTTT. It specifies CASSSRYTIYF. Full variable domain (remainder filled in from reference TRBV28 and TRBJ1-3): DVKVTQSSRYLVKRTGEKVFLECVQDMDHENMFWYRQDPGLGLRLIYFSYDVKMKEKGDIPEGYSVSREKKERFSLILESASTNQTSMYLCASSSRYTIYFGEGSWLTVV.

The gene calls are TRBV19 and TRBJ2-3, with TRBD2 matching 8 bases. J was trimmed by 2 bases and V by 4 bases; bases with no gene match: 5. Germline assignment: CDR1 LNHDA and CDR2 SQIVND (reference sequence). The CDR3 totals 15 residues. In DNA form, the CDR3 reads TGTGCCAGTAGTACCACTAGCGGATACACAGATACGCAGTATTTT. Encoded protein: CASSTTSGYTDTQYF.

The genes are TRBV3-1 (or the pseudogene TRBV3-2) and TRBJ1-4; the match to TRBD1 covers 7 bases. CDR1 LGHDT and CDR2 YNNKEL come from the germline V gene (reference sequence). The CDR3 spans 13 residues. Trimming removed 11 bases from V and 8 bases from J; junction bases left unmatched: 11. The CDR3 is CASLNRGGEKLFF. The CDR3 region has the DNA TGTGCCTCCTTGAACAGGGGAGGGGAAAAACTGTTTTTT.

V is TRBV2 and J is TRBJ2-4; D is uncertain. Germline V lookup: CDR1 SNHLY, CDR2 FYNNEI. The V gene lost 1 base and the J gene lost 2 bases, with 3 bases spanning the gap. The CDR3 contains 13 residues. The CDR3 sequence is CASSEGPKNIQYF. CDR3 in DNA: TGTGCCAGCAGTGAAGGTCCCAAAAACATTCAGTACTTC. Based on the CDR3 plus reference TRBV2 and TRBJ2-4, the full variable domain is EPEVTQTPSHQVTQMGQEVILRCVPISNHLYFYWYRQILGQKVEFLVSFYNNEISEKSEIFDDQFSVERPDGSNFTLKIRSTKLEDSAMYFCASSEGPKNIQYFGAGTRLSVL.

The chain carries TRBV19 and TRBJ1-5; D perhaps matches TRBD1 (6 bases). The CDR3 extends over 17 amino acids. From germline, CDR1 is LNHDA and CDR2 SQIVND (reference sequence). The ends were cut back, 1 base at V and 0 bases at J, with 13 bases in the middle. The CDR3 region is CASSIVQGTYSNQPQHF. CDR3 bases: TGTGCCAGTAGTATAGTGCAGGGGACTTATAGCAATCAGCCCCAGCATTTT.

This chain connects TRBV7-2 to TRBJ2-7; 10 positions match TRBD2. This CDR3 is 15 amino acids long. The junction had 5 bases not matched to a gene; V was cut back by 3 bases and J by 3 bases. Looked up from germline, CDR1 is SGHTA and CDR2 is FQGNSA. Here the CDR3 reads CASSFTSGENYEQYF. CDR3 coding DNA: TGTGCCAGCAGCTTCACTAGCGGGGAGAACTACGAGCAGTACTTC.

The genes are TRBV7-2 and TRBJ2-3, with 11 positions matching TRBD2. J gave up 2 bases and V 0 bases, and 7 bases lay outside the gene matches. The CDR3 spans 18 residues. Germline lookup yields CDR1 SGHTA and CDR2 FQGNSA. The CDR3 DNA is TGTGCCAGCAGCTTAGCGGCTCAGACTAGCGGGATCACAGATACGCAGTATTTT. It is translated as CASSLAAQTSGITDTQYF. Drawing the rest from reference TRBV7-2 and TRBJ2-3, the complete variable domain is GAGVSQSPSNKVTEKGKDVELRCDPISGHTALYWYRQSLGQGLEFLIYFQGNSAPDKSGLPSDRFSAERTGGSVSTLTIQRTQQEDSAVYLCASSLAAQTSGITDTQYFGPGTRLTVL.

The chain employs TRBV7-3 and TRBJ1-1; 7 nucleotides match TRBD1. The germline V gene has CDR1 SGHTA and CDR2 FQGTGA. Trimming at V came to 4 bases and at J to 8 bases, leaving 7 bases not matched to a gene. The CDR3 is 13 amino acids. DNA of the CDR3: TGTGCCAGCAGCTACCGACAGGGAGGAGAAGCTTTCTTT. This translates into CASSYRQGGEAFF. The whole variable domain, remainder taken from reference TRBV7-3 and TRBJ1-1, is GAGVSQTPSNKVTEKGKYVELRCDPISGHTALYWYRQSLGQGPEFLIYFQGTGAADDSGLPNDRFFAVRPEGSVSTLKIQRTERGDSAVYLCASSYRQGGEAFFGQGTRLTVV.

The CDR3 DNA follows: TGTGCCAGCAGTTTAGGGCGGTCCCTCGACGAGCAGTACTTC. Protein product: CASSLGRSLDEQYF. This chain uses TRBV27 with TRBJ2-7, with D unclear. Germline lookup yields CDR1 MNHEY and CDR2 SMNVEV (reference sequence). V lost 2 bases and J lost 5, with 13 bases in between. The CDR3 sequence is 14 residues long.

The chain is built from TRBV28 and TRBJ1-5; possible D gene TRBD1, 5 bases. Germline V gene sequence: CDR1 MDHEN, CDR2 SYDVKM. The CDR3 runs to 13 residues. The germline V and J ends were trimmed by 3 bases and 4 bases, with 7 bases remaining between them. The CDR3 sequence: CASSLGQNQPQHF. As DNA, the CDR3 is TGTGCCAGCAGTTTGGGGCAGAATCAGCCCCAGCATTTT.

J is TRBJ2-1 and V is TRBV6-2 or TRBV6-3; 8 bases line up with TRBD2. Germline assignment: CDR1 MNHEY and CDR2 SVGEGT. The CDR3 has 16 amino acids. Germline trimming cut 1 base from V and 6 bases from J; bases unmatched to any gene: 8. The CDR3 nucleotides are TGTGCCAGCAGTTACTTGAGCGGGAGTCTGGGCAATGAGCAGTTCTTC. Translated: CASSYLSGSLGNEQFF.

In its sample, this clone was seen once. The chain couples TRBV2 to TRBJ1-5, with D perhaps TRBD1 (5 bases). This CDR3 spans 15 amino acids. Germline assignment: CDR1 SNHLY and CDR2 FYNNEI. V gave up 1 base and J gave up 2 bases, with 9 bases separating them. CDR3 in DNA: TGTGCCAGCAGTGAAGTGGTAGGGGGCAATCAGCCCCAGCATTTT. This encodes CASSEVVGGNQPQHF.